Sequencing of this T cell receptor beta chain was carried out in a study of regulatory T cells in long-lasting Graves disease. In the study overall: New Graves' disease cases had less than 3 months of antithyroid drugs.

In its sample, this clonotype was seen many times. TCR beta libraries were built with iRepertoire HTBI primers and Arm-PCR of CDR3 regions. TCRdb fed the multiplex PCR reads into MiXCR, producing one record per CDR3 protein. The top ten hold around 12% of the sample, which has 550,000 to 650,000 distinct CDR3 sequences, about 15% seen once. Time point noted: newly diagnosed GD, antithyroid drugs for less than 3 months. The TCR library was made from RNA extracted from PBMCs. The same sample was also used in a study of T cells in Graves' hyperthyroidism and ophthalmopathy.

The source is a man aged 18 to 30 with Graves disease. The material sequenced was peripheral blood mononuclear cells (PBMCs), taken at new diagnosis, from a patient treated with antithyroid drugs.

The CDR3 is CASRLAGRGNEQYF. The CDR3 nucleotides read TGTGCCAGCAGACTAGCGGGGAGAGGGAACGAGCAGTACTTC. The chain uses TRBV12-3 or TRBV12-4 and TRBJ2-7, with 10 nucleotides matching TRBD2. Losses at the gene ends were 6 bases for V and 5 bases for J; bases not matched to a gene: 7. The length of the CDR3 is 14 residues.